A single T cell receptor (beta chain) is shown here with its context. This clonotype was counted once. No cognate antigen has been identified for it. One base away there is no much larger clone; base qualities are not given. The donors were about 40 Caucasian individuals from Russia, aged roughly 6 to 90 years, who were systemically healthy. Each donor gave about 9.8 milliliters of peripheral blood, drawn into EDTA-treated Vacutainer tubes. PBMCs were isolated by Ficoll-Paque density-gradient centrifugation, with at least 6 million obtained per sample. Trizol reagent was used to extract total RNA from the PBMCs, yielding at least 6 micrograms per sample. For every donor, an aliquot of PBMCs went through flow cytometry to measure the percentages of naive CD45RAhigh/CD27high T cells. The data were obtained in a study of blood T cells in healthy people across ages (dated by TCRdb to between 2015 and 2016). Notes on the research overall: Template switching captured roughly one uniquely barcoded TCR beta cDNA molecule per two T cells in model experiments. To avoid experimental bias, donors of different ages were distributed randomly across sequencing lanes. The study analyzed two additional independent replicas of 1 million unique cDNA reads from the same blood draw for two donors, one aged 18 to 29 and one aged 80 or older. To track age-related changes in TCR beta repertoire diversity, the study relied on deep sequencing normalized with unique cDNA molecular identifiers. The donors were divided into four age groups: young (average around 16 years), middle-aged (about 40), aged (approximately 64) and long-lived (82). Overall study outcomes, separate from this receptor: Since profiling was done on bulk unsorted PBMCs, naive and antigen-experienced compartments could not be conclusively compared. Total diversity estimates from one million sequenced T cells were considered lower bounds and underestimates. Compared with the aged group, the long-lived group had more naive CD4+ T cells, fewer expanded clones and increased TCR diversity, a pattern suggesting age selection. Donor CMV infection status was unknown, potentially confounding age-related changes in expanded clonotypes. As age increased, observed TCR beta diversity per million T cells dropped in a roughly linear way, and a significant reduction was already evident by age approximately 40. Observed TCR beta diversity correlated strongly with the percentage of naive T cells measured by flow cytometry.

The protocol used for the library was 5' RACE. TCRdb names Illumina HiSeq 2500 as the instrument used. A second about 7 to 12 cycle PCR used a sample-barcoded 5' primer and a J-beta primer mix. A template-switch 5' adaptor carrying 12 random nucleotides introduced a unique molecular identifier onto each TCR beta cDNA molecule. Each sample yielded at least 2.5 million CDR3-containing paired-end reads. First-strand cDNA was synthesized from all RNA with the Mint cDNA synthesis kit, primed by a TRBC-specific oligonucleotide. After uracil-DNA glycosylase treatment, a first 18-cycle PCR used universal primers M1SS and BC2_uni_R on all cDNA. On the authors' methods: For normalization, 1 million high-quality reads were randomly selected from each sample, with every read carrying a distinct molecular identifier. Reads with shared molecular identifiers were discarded instead of being binned into consensus sequences. CDR3 identification, clonotype clustering and error correction used MiTCR with a Q25 quality threshold and the strictest error-elimination algorithm. A nonparametric unseen species model with Euler transformation was used to estimate a lower bound on total TCR beta diversity. The public reads were reprocessed in TCRdb via fastp at Q25 and MiXCR, keeping in-frame beta chains. CDR3 protein duplicates are merged, each entry listing the most common genes and DNA. The V and J calls and clone size are TCRdb's, not the authors'. Across this sample there are 780,000 or so distinct CDR3 sequences, with about 56% seen only once. The top ten hold 20% to 30% of the sample.

Trimming removed 6 bases from V and 5 bases from J, leaving 11 bases between the germline ends. CDR1 and CDR2 are read off the germline V gene as SNHLY and FYNNEI. The CDR3 holds 13 amino acids from the cysteine to the phenylalanine. Only CDR3 DNA remains: 39 bases, in frame from the first base. The sequenced material came from blood. The V and J segments used are TRBV2 and TRBJ2-1; the D gene is possibly TRBD1, with 6 bases matching. The sequence came from a man in his forties in good health. The nucleotide sequence reads TGTGCCAGCAGCACCCAGGGGCACAATGAGCAGTTCTTC. This sequence encodes CASSTQGHNEQFF. The entire variable domain, with the stretches around the CDR3 drawn from the reference TRBV2 and TRBJ2-1 proteins, is EPEVTQTPSHQVTQMGQEVILRCVPISNHLYFYWYRQILGQKVEFLVSFYNNEISEKSEIFDDQFSVERPDGSNFTLKIRSTKLEDSAMYFCASSTQGHNEQFFGPGTRLTVL.